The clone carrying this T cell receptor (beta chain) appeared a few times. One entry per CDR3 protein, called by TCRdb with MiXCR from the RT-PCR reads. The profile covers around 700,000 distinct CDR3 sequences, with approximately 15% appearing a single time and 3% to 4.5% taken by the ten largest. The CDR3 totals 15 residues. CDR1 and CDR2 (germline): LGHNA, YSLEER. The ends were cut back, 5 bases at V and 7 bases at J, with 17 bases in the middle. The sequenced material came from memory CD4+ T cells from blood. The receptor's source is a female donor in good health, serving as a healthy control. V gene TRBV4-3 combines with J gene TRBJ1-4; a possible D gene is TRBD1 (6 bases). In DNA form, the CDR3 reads TGCGCCAGCAGCTCTCCGCGTTTGGGGGCTGAAAAACTGTTTTTT. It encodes CASSSPRLGAEKLFF.